The 18 T cell receptor beta chains given below trace back to one sample, sequenced in a study of cytomegalovirus exposure and HLA in healthy donors. The primer mix had 60 Vbeta and 13 Jbeta primers. TCRdb keeps only in-frame clones here, not all; method: immunoSEQ multiplex PCR. The sample has some 200,000 clones, approximately 70% seen once. Material: PBMCs. The receptors come from a woman in her 30s in good health and CMV-seronegative.

The chain is built from TRBV11-2 and TRBJ2-1; D is possibly TRBD2 (5 bases). The CDR3 is made up of 14 amino acids. V was clipped by 2 bases and J by 2 bases, with 7 bases between them. In germline, CDR1 is SGHAT, CDR2 FQNNGV. The CDR3 DNA reads as TGTGCCAGCAGCTTAAGCGGTGCCTACAATGAGCAGTTCTTC. This sequence encodes CASSLSGAYNEQFF.

The V call is TRBV14, the J call TRBJ1-2; D remains unclear. Trimming shortened V by 0 bases and J by 8 bases, and 16 bases separated the two germline ends. The CDR3 contains 15 residues. Germline CDR1 is SGHDN and CDR2 is FVKESK. CDR3 loop: CASSQDLSSLKGYTF. The CDR3 DNA follows: TGTGCCAGCAGCCAAGATCTTTCGTCCCTAAAAGGCTACACCTTC. Together with reference TRBV14 and TRBJ1-2, the CDR3 gives the full variable domain: EAGVTQFPSHSVIEKGQTVTLRCDPISGHDNLYWYRRVMGKEIKFLLHFVKESKQDESGMPNNRFLAERTGGTYSTLKVQPAELEDSGVYFCASSQDLSSLKGYTFGSGTRLTVV.

V gene TRBV19 combines with J gene TRBJ1-2; no clear D. CDR1 LNHDA and CDR2 SQIVND come from the germline V gene (reference sequence). Trimming shortened V by 9 bases and J by 2 bases, and 19 bases separated the two germline ends. This CDR3 is built from 15 residues. The CDR3 sequence is CASNPRTSGNYGYTF. The CDR3 DNA reads as TGTGCCAGCAATCCAAGGACTTCGGGGAACTATGGCTACACCTTC. Filled out from reference TRBV19 and TRBJ1-2, the complete variable domain reads DGGITQSPKYLFRKEGQNVTLSCEQNLNHDAMYWYRQDPGQGLRLIYYSQIVNDFQKGDIAEGYSVSREKKESFPLTVTSAQKNPTAFYLCASNPRTSGNYGYTFGSGTRLTVV.

The chain recombines TRBV6-4 with TRBJ2-5; 9 bases are shared with TRBD1. The assigned J gene may be wrong: the sequence end matches TRBJ2-7 better. In germline, CDR1 is MRHNA, CDR2 SNTAGT. CDR3 length: 14 amino acids. The DNA for the CDR3 is TGTGCCAGTCTTAGGACAGGGGCCCCCTACGAGCAGTACTTC. This codes for CASLRTGAPYEQYF.

The chain couples TRBV15 to TRBJ1-2, with 8 bases fitting TRBD1. The CDR3 covers 14 residues. Looked up from germline, CDR1 is LNHNV and CDR2 is YYDKDF (reference sequence). The J segment lost 3 bases and the V segment lost 3 bases, leaving 3 bases of the junction unmatched. CDR3 DNA sequence: TGTGCCACCAGCAGGGACAGGGAAGACTATGGCTACACCTTC. Translation gives CATSRDREDYGYTF. The variable domain in full, with the rest retrieved from reference TRBV15 and TRBJ1-2, is DAMVIQNPRYQVTQFGKPVTLSCSQTLNHNVMYWYQQKSSQAPKLLFHYYDKDFNNEADTPDNFQSRRPNTSFCFLDIRSPGLGDTAMYLCATSRDREDYGYTFGSGTRLTVV.

J is TRBJ2-6 and V is TRBV14; D is undetermined. Germline V gene data show CDR1 as SGHDN and CDR2 as FVKESK. Trimming pared 0 bases from V and 1 base from J, leaving 4 bases between. The CDR3 has 15 residues. The CDR3 is CASSQDRSGANVLTF. The CDR3 DNA is TGTGCCAGCAGCCAAGACAGGTCTGGGGCCAACGTCCTGACTTTC.

This chain connects TRBV7-2 to TRBJ2-3; 7 bases align to TRBD2. The CDR3 is 16 amino acids. V shed 5 bases, J shed 7 bases, and the junction held 15 bases outside the gene matches. Germline CDR1 reads SGHTA; CDR2 reads FQGNSA. The CDR3 region is CASSPLRGRGLNTQYF. The CDR3 DNA is TGTGCCAGCAGCCCCCTGCGCGGGAGAGGGTTAAATACGCAGTATTTT. The variable domain in full, completed from reference TRBV7-2 and TRBJ2-3, reads GAGVSQSPSNKVTEKGKDVELRCDPISGHTALYWYRQSLGQGLEFLIYFQGNSAPDKSGLPSDRFSAERTGGSVSTLTIQRTQQEDSAVYLCASSPLRGRGLNTQYFGPGTRLTVL.

The chain links TRBV19 to TRBJ1-4; 8 nucleotides align to TRBD1. The trim removed 3 bases at V and 4 bases at J, leaving 1 base unmatched. This CDR3 contains 14 residues. From germline, CDR1 is LNHDA and CDR2 SQIVND (reference sequence). CDR3 in amino acids: CASSMGQVNEKLFF. In DNA, the CDR3 is TGTGCCAGTAGTATGGGACAGGTTAATGAAAAACTGTTTTTT.

To note about this clone: The sample contains more than one DNA sequence encoding this CDR3. The rearrangement uses TRBV7-2 and TRBJ2-7, with D perhaps matching TRBD1 (6 bases). The CDR3 totals 12 residues. The V and J ends lost 5 bases and 5 bases respectively, with 10 bases between them. The germline V gene encodes CDR1 SGHTA and CDR2 FQGNSA. In DNA, the CDR3 is TGTGCCAGCAGCCGACAGGCCAACGAGCAGTACTTC. It encodes CASSRQANEQYF.

The V call is TRBV7-3, the J call TRBJ1-1, with TRBD1 matching 8 bases. The CDR3 extends over 13 amino acids. The germline gives CDR1 SGHTA, CDR2 FQGTGA. Trimming removed 5 bases from V and 8 bases from J; junction bases left unmatched: 7. CDR3 region: CASSLHRGSEAFF. For the CDR3, the DNA is TGTGCCAGCAGCCTCCACAGGGGGTCCGAAGCTTTCTTT.

J is TRBJ2-5 and V is TRBV9, with 7 bases identical to TRBD2. The V and J ends lost 1 base and 2 bases, in that order; junction bases with no gene match: 8. CDR3 length equals 16 residues. Per germline, CDR1 SGDLS and CDR2 YYNGEE. The CDR3 loop reads CASSVSPGGEQETQYF. CDR3 nucleotide sequence: TGTGCCAGCAGCGTATCCCCGGGGGGAGAGCAAGAGACCCAGTACTTC. Using reference TRBV9 and TRBJ2-5 for the parts outside the CDR3, the full variable domain is DSGVTQTPKHLITATGQRVTLRCSPRSGDLSVYWYQQSLDQGLQFLIQYYNGEERAKGNILERFSAQQFPDLHSELNLSSLELGDSALYFCASSVSPGGEQETQYFGPGTRLLVL.

This clone was counted only a few times. The V and J genes are TRBV11-2 and TRBJ2-7; TRBD2 matches 11 bases. V lost 2 bases and J lost 3; bases outside the gene matches: 6. The CDR3 is 16 amino acids. The V gene's germline CDR1 is SGHAT and CDR2 FQNNGV. DNA of the CDR3: TGTGCCAGCAGCTTACCCGCTAGCGGGAGGTTCTACGAGCAGTACTTC. It codes for CASSLPASGRFYEQYF.

The V gene is TRBV28, the J gene TRBJ2-7; D may be TRBD2 (6 bases). The CDR3 is made up of 16 amino acids. V shed 5 bases and J shed 5 bases, with 22 bases lying between them. Germline lookup yields CDR1 MDHEN and CDR2 SYDVKM. CDR3 sequence: CASSRVGFGGRHEQYF. In DNA form, the CDR3 reads TGTGCCAGCAGTCGGGTAGGATTCGGGGGTAGGCACGAGCAGTACTTC.

This clone has more than one count but fewer than ten. The chain uses TRBV10-1 and TRBJ1-3; TRBD1 might be the D (6 bases). In germline, CDR1 is WNHNN, CDR2 SYGVQD (reference sequence). This CDR3 comprises 15 residues. The V end lost 4 bases, the J end lost 4 bases, and 14 bases lay between the germline ends. CDR3 in DNA: TGCGCCAGCAGTGTACTCTGGGGGCACGGAAACACCATATATTTT. Protein: CASSVLWGHGNTIYF.

The chain couples TRBV21-1 to TRBJ1-1; the DNA was not compared with TRBD1, the D call given in the table. TRBV21-1 is a listed pseudogene. The CDR3 length is 17 residues. The CDR3 DNA is TGTGCCAGCAGAATTGTCAGGGCGGTAAGCATGAACACTGAAGCTTTCTTT. It codes for CASRIVRAVSMNTEAFF.

J is TRBJ2-3 and V is TRBV7-9, with 8 bases fitting TRBD2. Looked up from germline, CDR1 is SEHNR and CDR2 is FQNEAQ (reference sequence). V lost 6 bases to trimming and J lost 0 bases; unmatched junction nucleotides: 5. The length of the CDR3 is 15 residues. This chain's CDR3 is CASRSRTSSTDTQYF. For the CDR3, the DNA is TGTGCCAGCAGATCACGGACTAGCAGCACAGATACGCAGTATTTT.

This sequence joins TRBV5-1 and TRBJ2-3, with 9 bases matching TRBD2. V was clipped by 5 bases and J by 2 bases; unmatched bases: 6. The CDR3 is made up of 15 amino acids. Germline lookup yields CDR1 SGHRS and CDR2 YFSETQ. This CDR3 reads CASRVAGALTDTQYF. CDR3 bases: TGCGCCAGCAGAGTAGCGGGGGCGCTCACAGATACGCAGTATTTT. Based on the CDR3 plus reference TRBV5-1 and TRBJ2-3, the full variable domain is KAGVTQTPRYLIKTRGQQVTLSCSPISGHRSVSWYQQTPGQGLQFLFEYFSETQRNKGNFPGRFSGRQFSNSRSEMNVSTLELGDSALYLCASRVAGALTDTQYFGPGTRLTVL.

The CDR3 DNA reads TGTGCCTGGAGGGGCCCGGGAGAGGAGACCCAGTACTTC. Translation gives CAWRGPGEETQYF. The genes are TRBV30 and TRBJ2-5, with D tentatively TRBD2 (6 bases). The CDR3 loop spans 13 amino acids. Per the germline V gene, CDR1 is GTSNPN and CDR2 is SVGIG (reference sequence). V lost 3 bases, J lost 5 bases, and 13 bases lay in between.